This T cell receptor beta chain was documented in a study of T-cell reconstitution after alpha-beta-depleted transplantation in children. Broader study findings: T-cell counts and diversity were attributed mostly to newly produced T cells one year after transplant. After transplant, at about two months, alpha-beta T cells were reportedly derived from several hundred expanded graft clones. Day-60 TCRbeta diversity that was high in some patients was derived from surviving recipient T cells and thymic progenitors.

In the case of this clonotype: What it binds is not known.

The CDR3 is made up of 17 amino acids. The germline gives CDR1 SGHTA, CDR2 FQGNSA. The J segment lost 8 bases and the V segment lost 5 bases, leaving 13 bases of the junction unmatched. Preparation of the TCRbeta library was carried out with unique molecular identifiers. TCRdb called the PCR reads again in MiXCR, with one record for every CDR3 protein. The profile shows about 460,000 distinct CDR3 sequences, roughly 10% of them singletons. This clonotype originated in a female patient aged 2 to 10 who had a stem cell transplant for aplastic anemia, so the T cells may come from the graft donor. The chain has TRBV7-2 and TRBJ2-1, with TRBD2 matching 12 bases. Sample: PBMCs, mostly from graft donor cells, taken 180 days after TCRalphabeta/CD19-depleted stem cell transplant. The CDR3 sequence: CASSAARGLAGGDEQFF. In nucleotides, the CDR3 is TGTGCCAGCAGCGCCGCCAGAGGGCTAGCGGGAGGGGATGAGCAGTTCTTC.